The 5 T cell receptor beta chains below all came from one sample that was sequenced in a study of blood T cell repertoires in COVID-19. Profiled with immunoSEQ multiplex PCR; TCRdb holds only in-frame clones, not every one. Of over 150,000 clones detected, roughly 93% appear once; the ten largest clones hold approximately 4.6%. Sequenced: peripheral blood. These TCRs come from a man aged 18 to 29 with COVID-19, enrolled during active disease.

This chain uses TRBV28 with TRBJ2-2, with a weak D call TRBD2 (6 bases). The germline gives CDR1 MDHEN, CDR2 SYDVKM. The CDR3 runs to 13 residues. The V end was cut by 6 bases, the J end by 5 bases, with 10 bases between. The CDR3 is CASSPGGTGELFF. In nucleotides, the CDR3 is TGTGCCAGCAGCCCCGGGGGAACCGGGGAGCTGTTTTTT.

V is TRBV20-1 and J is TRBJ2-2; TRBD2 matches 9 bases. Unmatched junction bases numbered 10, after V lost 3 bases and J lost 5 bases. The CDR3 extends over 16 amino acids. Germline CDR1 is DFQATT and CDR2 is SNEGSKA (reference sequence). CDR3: CSASDRREGRTGELFF. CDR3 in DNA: TGCAGTGCTAGTGACCGGCGGGAGGGAAGAACCGGGGAGCTGTTTTTT.

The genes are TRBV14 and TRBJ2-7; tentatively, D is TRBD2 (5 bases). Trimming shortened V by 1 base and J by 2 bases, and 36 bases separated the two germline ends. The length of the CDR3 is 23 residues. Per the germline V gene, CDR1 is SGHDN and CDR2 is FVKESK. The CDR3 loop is CASSQATPPPKFHPAGKTYEQYF. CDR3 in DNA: TGTGCCAGCAGCCAAGCGACTCCACCACCGAAGTTTCACCCCGCCGGGAAAACCTACGAGCAGTACTTC.

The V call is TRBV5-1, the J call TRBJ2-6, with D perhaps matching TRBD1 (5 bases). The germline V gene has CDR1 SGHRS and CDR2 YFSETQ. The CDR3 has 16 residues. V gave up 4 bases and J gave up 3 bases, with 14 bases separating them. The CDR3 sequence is CASSPVQGSGANVLTF. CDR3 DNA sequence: TGCGCCAGCAGCCCCGTTCAGGGTAGTGGGGCCAACGTCCTGACTTTC.

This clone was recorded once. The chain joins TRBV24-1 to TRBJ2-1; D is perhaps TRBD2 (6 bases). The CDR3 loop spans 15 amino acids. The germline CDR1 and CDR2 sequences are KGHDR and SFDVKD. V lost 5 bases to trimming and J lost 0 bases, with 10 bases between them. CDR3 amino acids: CATSGSGSSYNEQFF. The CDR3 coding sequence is TGTGCCACCAGTGGTTCCGGGAGCTCCTACAATGAGCAGTTCTTC.